This is a list of T cell receptor beta chains from one sample in a study of T cell responses to AZD1222 COVID-19 vaccine. Method: immunoSEQ multiplex PCR; TCRdb's copy keeps in-frame clones and lacks some. The sample consists of about 190,000 clones, around 90% of them appearing once. The sample was peripheral blood, taken on day 0 of AZD1222 vaccination. These receptors were collected from an adult in good health. The CDR3 runs from the conserved cysteine through the conserved F or W. The order of the fields is CDR3 protein, CDR3 DNA, D gene, clone size, J gene, V gene. D genes are given only for firm matches. Size is stated for part of the rows, as once, few or many counts, or as a class when the clone is expanded.

CASSLGQGGYEQYF TGTGCCAGCAGCTTAGGCCAGGGGGGCTACGAGCAGTACTTC - - TRBJ2-7 TRBV7-2
CASSQDGRGQPNLNTEAFF TGTGCCAGCAGCCAAGATGGTCGGGGACAGCCTAACTTAAACACTGAAGCTTTCTTT TRBD1 once TRBJ1-1 TRBV4-2
CASSLNVGVGSLNF - - - TRBJ2-7 TRBV6-5
CASSSGTEYTEQFF TGTGCCAGTAGTTCCGGGACAGAGTATACTGAGCAGTTCTTC TRBD1 - TRBJ2-1 TRBV19
CASSFQGRDTQYF TGTGCCAGCAGCTTCCAGGGGAGAGATACGCAGTATTTT - - TRBJ2-3 TRBV7-9
CSVGAGGSFF TGCAGCGTTGGGGCAGGGGGGTCTTTCTTT TRBD1 - TRBJ1-1 TRBV29-1
CATSRDLTAYEQYF TGTGCCACCAGCAGAGATTTAACAGCCTACGAGCAGTACTTC - once TRBJ2-7 TRBV15
CASSYRGIVETQYF TGTGCCAGCAGTTACAGGGGGATTGTGGAGACCCAGTACTTC - - TRBJ2-5 TRBV6-5
CASSQQHRGSLNTEAFF TGTGCCAGCAGCCAACAACACAGGGGGAGCTTGAACACTGAAGCTTTCTTT TRBD1 - TRBJ1-1 TRBV4-2
CATSDLRGTGVYNEQFF TGTGCCACCAGTGATTTGCGGGGGACAGGGGTTTACAATGAGCAGTTCTTC TRBD1 - TRBJ2-1 TRBV24-1
CASSLLAGGPHEQFF TGTGCCAGCAGCTTATTAGCGGGAGGCCCCCATGAGCAGTTCTTC TRBD2 - TRBJ2-1 TRBV7-6
CASSFAKSGTDAYEQYF TGTGCCAGCAGTTTCGCTAAGTCGGGGACTGACGCCTACGAGCAGTACTTC - - TRBJ2-7 TRBV27
CASSPPTDTQYF TGTGCCAGCAGCCCCCCCACAGATACGCAGTATTTT - - TRBJ2-3 TRBV9
CASSVDARGSNTIYF TGTGCCAGCAGCGTAGATGCCAGGGGATCGAACACCATATATTTT - - TRBJ1-3 TRBV9
CATSDLPAGGGDTQYF TGTGCCACCAGTGATTTGCCCGCAGGGGGCGGAGATACGCAGTATTTT TRBD1 - TRBJ2-3 TRBV24-1
CASSLPTGQKYEQYF TGTGCCAGCAGCCTACCGACGGGACAGAAGTACGAGCAGTACTTC TRBD1 once TRBJ2-7 TRBV5-4
CASSTVPRPNYGYTF TGTGCCAGCAGTACTGTACCCCGCCCTAACTATGGCTACACCTTC - - TRBJ1-2 TRBV28
CASSRGQGYENTEAFF TGTGCCAGCAGCCGGGGACAGGGGTATGAGAACACTGAAGCTTTCTTT TRBD1 - TRBJ1-1 TRBV9
CASTKDSFNEQFF TGTGCCAGTACTAAAGACAGTTTCAATGAGCAGTTCTTC - - TRBJ2-1 TRBV19
CASSQVPGVNYGYTF TGTGCCAGCAGCCAAGTTCCAGGCGTCAACTATGGCTACACCTTC - - TRBJ1-2 TRBV14
CASSKALSGPRMSEAKNIQYF TGTGCCAGCAGCAAAGCGCTGTCAGGACCCCGAATGAGTGAAGCCAAAAACATTCAGTACTTC - - TRBJ2-4 TRBV21-1
CASSSVRQGDSTEAFF TGTGCCAGCAGTTCCGTCCGACAGGGCGATTCCACTGAAGCTTTCTTT TRBD1 - TRBJ1-1 TRBV27
CASLNPQGPYEQYF TGTGCCAGCCTAAACCCCCAGGGACCCTACGAGCAGTACTTC - - TRBJ2-7 TRBV28
CASSRPQGSSYNEQFF TGCGCCAGCAGCCGCCCACAGGGAAGCTCCTACAATGAGCAGTTCTTC - - TRBJ2-1 TRBV5-1
CASSYSVQGDPYNEQFF TGTGCCAGCAGTTACTCTGTTCAGGGAGATCCTTACAATGAGCAGTTCTTC - - TRBJ2-1 TRBV28
CASSPPGARASNYGYTF TGTGCCAGCTCACCACCGGGCGCTAGGGCCTCTAACTATGGCTACACCTTC - - TRBJ1-2 TRBV18
CASSYEQPRGNTEAFF TGTGCCAGCAGTTACGAACAGCCCAGGGGGAACACTGAAGCTTTCTTT - - TRBJ1-1 TRBV6-5
CASSRRAVNRAYEQYF TGTGCCAGTAGCCGCAGGGCGGTCAACAGGGCTTACGAGCAGTACTTC - - TRBJ2-7 TRBV19
CASSQTPTGVGNTIYF TGTGCCAGCAGCCAAACCCCCACGGGGGTAGGAAACACCATATATTTT - - TRBJ1-3 TRBV3-1/TRBV3-2
CASSLIAGFNQFF TGTGCCAGCAGTTTAATAGCTGGGTTTAATCAGTTCTTC - - TRBJ2-1 TRBV12-3/TRBV12-4
CASSATGGDTEAFF TGTGCCAGCAGCGCCACAGGAGGGGACACTGAAGCTTTCTTT - - TRBJ1-1 TRBV6-4
CASGHLYSNQPQHF TGTGCCAGCGGTCACTTATATAGCAATCAGCCCCAGCATTTT - - TRBJ1-5 TRBV25-1
CASSQDGRLSYNEQFF TGTGCCAGCAGCCAAGATGGCCGATTAAGCTACAATGAGCAGTTCTTC - - TRBJ2-1 TRBV3-1/TRBV3-2
CASSQDPPGSAMDTQYF TGCGCCAGCAGCCAAGATCCTCCCGGTTCCGCCATGGATACGCAGTATTTT - - TRBJ2-3 TRBV4-3
CSVGLRLAGPDTQYF TGCAGCGTTGGCTTGAGGCTAGCGGGACCAGATACGCAGTATTTT TRBD2 once TRBJ2-3 TRBV29-1
CASSYEGGSGDTQYF TGTGCCAGTAGTTATGAGGGAGGTTCGGGAGATACGCAGTATTTT - - TRBJ2-3 TRBV6-5
CASLSGTGADTQYF TGTGCCAGCTTGTCAGGGACAGGGGCAGATACGCAGTATTTT TRBD1 - TRBJ2-3 TRBV18
CASSRGQGGYEQYF TGTGCCAGCAGCCGAGGACAGGGGGGCTACGAGCAGTACTTC TRBD1 - TRBJ2-7 TRBV7-8
CASSIIGYEQYF TGTGCCAGTAGTATAATAGGTTACGAGCAGTACTTC - - TRBJ2-7 TRBV19
CASSQGAGETQYF TGCGCCAGCAGCCAGGGGGCGGGAGAGACCCAGTACTTC - - TRBJ2-5 TRBV4-3
CASSPRGGLAKNIQYF TGTGCCAGCAGCCCCCGTGGCGGCTTAGCCAAAAACATTCAGTACTTC - - TRBJ2-4 TRBV7-2
CASSLGTYTEAFF TGTGCCAGCAGCTTAGGGACTTACACTGAAGCTTTCTTT - - TRBJ1-1 TRBV7-2
CASSQGQHSYNEQFF TGTGCCAGCTCACAGGGACAGCACTCCTACAATGAGCAGTTCTTC TRBD1 - TRBJ2-1 TRBV18
CASSISLAGGYEQYF TGTGCCAGTAGTATAAGTCTAGCGGGAGGCTACGAGCAGTACTTC TRBD2 - TRBJ2-7 TRBV19
CASSPDGGPPQETQYF TGCGCCAGCAGTCCGGATGGGGGACCCCCTCAAGAGACCCAGTACTTC - - TRBJ2-5 TRBV5-1
CASSVQGAGNTIYF TGTGCCAGCAGCGTTCAGGGGGCTGGAAACACCATATATTTT TRBD1 - TRBJ1-3 TRBV9
CASSPGLVLLDNEQFF TGCGCCAGCAGCCCCGGACTGGTTCTATTGGACAATGAGCAGTTCTTC - - TRBJ2-1 TRBV5-1
CASSLVRDKSNSPLHF TGTGCCAGCAGCTTAGTTCGGGACAAGAGTAATTCACCCCTCCACTTT - - TRBJ1-6 TRBV7-2
CAISALAGSSTDTQYF TGTGCCATCAGTGCACTAGCGGGCTCTAGCACAGATACGCAGTATTTT TRBD2 - TRBJ2-3 TRBV10-3
CASSHDAGVGVSYSPLHF TGTGCCAGCAGCCACGACGCTGGGGTCGGGGTTTCCTATTCACCCCTCCACTTT - - TRBJ1-6 TRBV7-8
CASSLTHEQFF TGTGCCAGCAGCTTAACCCATGAGCAGTTCTTC - - TRBJ2-1 TRBV7-6
CASSFRIADQETQYF TGTGCCAGCAGTTTCCGTATAGCGGACCAAGAGACCCAGTACTTC - - TRBJ2-5 TRBV28
CASTGDANYGYTF TGTGCCAGCACCGGGGATGCTAACTATGGCTACACCTTC - - TRBJ1-2 TRBV19
CASSVVSAGRRGTSGRSNTGELFF TGTGCCAGCAGCGTAGTATCGGCAGGCAGGCGCGGAACTAGCGGGAGGTCGAACACCGGGGAGCTGTTTTTT TRBD2 - TRBJ2-2 TRBV9
CASSLMRQGNTEAFF TGTGCCAGCAGCTTGATGCGACAGGGGAACACTGAAGCTTTCTTT TRBD1 - TRBJ1-1 TRBV5-6
CASRGTGQDHSYEQYF TGCGCCAGCAGGGGTACCGGACAGGATCACTCCTACGAGCAGTACTTC TRBD1 - TRBJ2-7 TRBV10-2
CASSLSRTGYGYTF TGTGCCAGCAGTTTATCAAGGACAGGTTATGGCTACACCTTC TRBD1 - TRBJ1-2 TRBV27
CASSFLEFNYGYTF TGCGCCAGCAGCTTTTTGGAATTTAACTATGGCTACACCTTC - - TRBJ1-2 TRBV5-1
CASSQWTANTGELFF TGTGCCAGCAGCCAATGGACAGCGAACACCGGGGAGCTGTTTTTT - - TRBJ2-2 TRBV3-1/TRBV3-2